The rows below give T cell receptor beta chains drawn from one sample of a study of multiple sclerosis patients with progressive multifocal leukoencephalopathy. Libraries were prepared by immunoSEQ multiplex PCR; TCRdb keeps only in-frame clonotypes and omits some of them. The sample holds some 30,000 clones, 80% to 95% seen once. Sequenced: PBMCs. These receptors came from a young man with multiple sclerosis. CDR3s include the opening cysteine and the closing phenylalanine or tryptophan. A D gene is named only where the DNA matches it firmly. Some rows mark clone size as missing; the rest say once, few, many or name a class of expanded clone.

TRBV4-1	-	TRBJ1-5	-	CASSQGGLLGGSNQPQHF	TGCGCCAGCAGCCAAGGGGGACTCCTCGGGGGGAGCAATCAGCCCCAGCATTTT
TRBV5-1	TRBD1	TRBJ1-2	-	CASSTGTADYGYTF	TGCGCCAGCAGCACTGGGACAGCGGACTATGGCTACACCTTC
TRBV4-2	TRBD1	TRBJ2-7	-	CASSQDAGTGFYEQYF	TGTGCCAGCAGCCAAGATGCCGGGACAGGGTTCTACGAGCAGTACTTC
TRBV6-5	-	TRBJ2-2	-	CASRRTVDTGELFF	TGTGCCAGCAGACGGACAGTCGACACCGGGGAGCTGTTTTTT
TRBV6-5	-	TRBJ2-3	-	CASNPGGASGRQYF	TGTGCCAGCAACCCCGGGGGAGCCTCCGGACGGCAGTATTTT
TRBV4-1	-	TRBJ1-2	-	CASSEGRTTNYGYTF	TGCGCCAGCAGCGAAGGACGTACAACTAACTATGGCTACACCTTC
TRBV10-3	-	TRBJ2-3	-	CAIGERESTDTQYF	TGTGCCATCGGGGAACGGGAGAGCACAGATACGCAGTATTTT
TRBV7-2	TRBD1	TRBJ1-2	-	CASSLVGTGGHGYTF	TGTGCCAGCAGCTTAGTTGGGACAGGGGGCCATGGCTACACCTTC
TRBV5-6	TRBD1	TRBJ2-3	-	CASSLADRGEYF	TGTGCCAGCAGCTTGGCGGACAGGGGGGAGTATTTT
TRBV5-4	-	TRBJ1-1	once	CASSGGMNTEAFF	TGTGCCAGCAGCGGCGGGATGAACACTGAAGCTTTCTTT
TRBV7-2	-	TRBJ1-3	-	CASSLGPLSSGNTIYF	TGTGCCAGCAGCTTAGGACCCCTGAGCTCTGGAAACACCATATATTTT
TRBV4-1	TRBD1	TRBJ1-5	-	CASSLEETGGRQPQHF	TGCGCCAGCAGCCTTGAGGAGACAGGGGGCCGTCAGCCCCAGCATTTT
TRBV7-9	-	TRBJ2-3	-	CASALGEDTQYF	TGTGCCAGCGCCCTGGGGGAGGATACGCAGTATTTT
TRBV6-1	-	TRBJ1-1	-	CASRLWGMNTEAFF	TGTGCCAGCAGGCTTTGGGGCATGAACACTGAAGCTTTCTTT
TRBV5-6	-	TRBJ2-3	-	CASSTRKTTDTQYF	TGTGCCAGCAGCACTAGGAAGACCACAGATACGCAGTATTTT
TRBV21-1	-	TRBJ2-7	once	CASSTGTGVYEQYF	TGTGCCAGCAGTACGGGGACAGGCGTCTACGAGCAGTACTTC
TRBV18	-	TRBJ1-4	-	CASSPVFNEKLFF	TGTGCCAGCTCACCAGTGTTTAATGAAAAACTGTTTTTT
TRBV19	-	TRBJ2-2	-	CASSMWRQATGELFF	TGTGCCAGTAGTATGTGGAGACAAGCCACCGGGGAGCTGTTTTTT
TRBV7-8	TRBD1	TRBJ1-2	-	CASSPSGTGMSYGYTF	TGTGCCAGCAGCCCTTCTGGGACAGGGATGAGCTATGGCTACACCTTC
TRBV6-6	-	TRBJ1-1	-	CASSYVGEGTEAFF	TGTGCCAGCAGTTACGTCGGGGAGGGCACTGAAGCTTTCTTT
TRBV11-3	-	TRBJ1-3	-	CASSPRQTYSGNTIYF	TGTGCCAGCAGCCCTCGACAGACTTACTCTGGAAACACCATATATTTT
TRBV5-4	-	TRBJ2-4	-	CASSLPRQEPSRF	TGTGCCAGCAGCTTACCACGCCAAGAACCTTCGCGGTTC
TRBV27	-	TRBJ1-2	-	CASSRSGRRDYGYTF	TGTGCCAGCAGTCGTTCAGGACGGCGTGACTATGGCTACACCTTC
TRBV27	TRBD2	TRBJ2-1	-	CASSLSGGASGRDEQFF	TGTGCCAGCAGTTTATCGGGGGGTGCTAGCGGGAGGGATGAGCAGTTCTTC
TRBV5-1	TRBD1	TRBJ1-4	-	CASSSGQGREKLFF	TGCGCCAGCAGCTCCGGACAGGGGCGGGAAAAACTGTTTTTT
TRBV7-3	TRBD1	TRBJ2-5	-	CASSLGPSTGGEETQYF	TGTGCCAGCAGCTTAGGTCCCTCGACAGGGGGCGAAGAGACCCAGTACTTC
TRBV5-1	TRBD1	TRBJ1-1	-	CASSLTGGLEGSEAFF	TGCGCCAGCAGCTTGACAGGGGGCTTGGAGGGATCTGAAGCTTTCTTT
TRBV4-1	TRBD2	TRBJ2-7	-	CASSQVSGRANEQYF	TGCGCCAGCAGCCAAGTTAGCGGGAGGGCCAACGAGCAGTACTTC
TRBV4-3	TRBD2	TRBJ2-2	-	CASSEPGLAGANTGELFF	TGCGCCAGCAGCGAACCGGGACTAGCGGGGGCAAACACCGGGGAGCTGTTTTTT
TRBV4-1	TRBD1	TRBJ2-1	-	CASSQVRGQGWFF	TGCGCCAGCAGCCAAGTTCGGGGACAGGGTTGGTTCTTC
TRBV10-3	TRBD2	TRBJ2-2	-	CAISVGGGRDTGELFF	TGTGCCATCAGTGTCGGAGGCGGGAGGGACACCGGGGAGCTGTTTTTT
TRBV5-5	-	TRBJ1-1	-	CASRSTGNTEAFF	TGTGCCAGCAGGTCGACAGGGAACACTGAAGCTTTCTTT
TRBV2	-	TRBJ2-1	-	CASLLEYEQFF	TGTGCCAGCCTTTTGGAATATGAGCAGTTCTTC
TRBV2	TRBD2	TRBJ2-7	-	CASTRTSGRLLSYEQYF	TGTGCCAGCACTCGGACTAGCGGGAGGCTCCTCTCCTACGAGCAGTACTTC
TRBV7-9	TRBD1	TRBJ2-5	-	CASSLASTGIGTQYF	TGTGCCAGCAGCTTAGCTTCGACAGGGATCGGGACCCAGTACTTC
TRBV9	-	TRBJ2-2	-	CASSVTSRAGELFF	TGTGCCAGCAGCGTTACTTCGAGGGCCGGGGAGCTGTTTTTT
TRBV5-6	-	TRBJ2-7	-	CASRGQRGREFSWEQYF	TGTGCCAGCAGAGGGCAGAGGGGGCGGGAGTTTTCTTGGGAGCAGTACTTC
TRBV4-3	-	TRBJ2-3	-	CASSHGRSGPIAGKTDTQYF	TGCGCCAGCAGCCATGGACGTAGCGGACCTATAGCAGGGAAGACAGATACGCAGTATTTT
TRBV19	TRBD1	TRBJ1-2	few	CASSSLPGDRIYTF	TGTGCCAGTAGTTCCCTTCCCGGGGACAGGATCTACACCTTC
TRBV19	TRBD1	TRBJ2-1	-	CASSIFKGGYEQFF	TGTGCCAGTAGTATTTTTAAAGGGGGCTATGAGCAGTTCTTC
TRBV7-6	TRBD2	TRBJ2-1	-	CASSKLAGPQRKNEQFF	TGTGCCAGCAGCAAACTAGCGGGTCCTCAGAGGAAAAATGAGCAGTTCTTC
TRBV7-2	-	TRBJ1-2	-	CASSGTGLYYGYTF	TGTGCCAGCAGCGGAACAGGGCTTTACTATGGCTACACCTTC
TRBV19	-	TRBJ1-1	-	CASRLGGGHTEAFF	TGTGCCAGTCGCCTTGGGGGGGGGCACACTGAAGCTTTCTTT
TRBV9	-	TRBJ1-3	-	CASSVSDRLGNTIYF	TGTGCCAGCAGCGTCTCCGACAGGCTTGGAAACACCATATATTTT
TRBV19	-	TRBJ1-1	-	CASTTLGPKVNTEAFF	TGTGCCAGTACCACCTTGGGGCCGAAGGTGAACACTGAAGCTTTCTTT
TRBV2	TRBD1	TRBJ1-1	-	CASTLEGATEAFF	TGTGCCAGCACTCTAGAGGGGGCCACTGAAGCTTTCTTT
TRBV25-1	-	TRBJ1-1	-	CASSSTGSNTEAFF	TGTGCCAGCAGCTCTACAGGGTCGAACACTGAAGCTTTCTTT
TRBV30	-	TRBJ1-2	-	CAWRARGGGLAFNYGYTF	TGTGCCTGGAGGGCCCGAGGTGGGGGTCTGGCTTTTAACTATGGCTACACCTTC
TRBV10-3	-	TRBJ1-2	-	CAISDGTEYGYTF	TGTGCCATCAGTGATGGGACGGAATATGGCTACACCTTC
TRBV7-2	-	TRBJ1-6	-	CASSQFHSSYNSPLHF	TGTGCCAGCAGCCAGTTCCACAGCTCCTATAATTCACCCCTCCACTTT
TRBV11-2	-	TRBJ2-2	-	CASRDGAGRPAGELFF	TGTGCCAGCAGAGATGGGGCGGGACGCCCGGCCGGGGAGCTGTTTTTT
TRBV14	-	TRBJ2-2	-	CASSQVLGTNTGELFF	TGTGCCAGCAGCCAAGTTCTCGGGACGAACACCGGGGAGCTGTTTTTT
TRBV19	-	TRBJ2-2	once	CASSMTRNTGELFF	TGTGCCAGTAGTATGACAAGAAACACCGGGGAGCTGTTTTTT
TRBV6-6	-	TRBJ2-5	-	CATSIGGARSQETQYF	TGTGCCACCTCCATCGGAGGCGCCCGCTCCCAAGAGACCCAGTACTTC
TRBV19	-	TRBJ1-5	-	CASSIPGAQPQHF	TGTGCCAGTAGTATCCCCGGCGCCCAGCCCCAGCATTTT